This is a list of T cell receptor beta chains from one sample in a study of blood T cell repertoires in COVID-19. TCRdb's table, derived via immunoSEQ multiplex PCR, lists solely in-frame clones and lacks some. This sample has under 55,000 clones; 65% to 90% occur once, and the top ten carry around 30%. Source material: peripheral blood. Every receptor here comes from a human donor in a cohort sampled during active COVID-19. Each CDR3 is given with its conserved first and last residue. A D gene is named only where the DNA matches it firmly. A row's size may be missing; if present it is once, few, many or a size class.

CDR3 DNA: TGCGCCAGCAGCTCAAAGAAGTTTCAGGGGCTTACGTGGTATGGCTACACCTTC; CDR3 protein: CASSSKKFQGLTWYGYTF; J gene: TRBJ1-2; V gene: TRBV5-1; clone size: NA; D gene: NA
CDR3 DNA: TGTGCCAGCAGATTAGGTGGACAGACAGTCTACGAGCAGTACTTC; CDR3 protein: CASRLGGQTVYEQYF; J gene: TRBJ2-7; V gene: TRBV28; clone size: NA; D gene: NA
CDR3 DNA: TGTGCCAGCAGTTCCCCCCGGGGACTAGCGGGAGTAAGGGAGCAGTACTTC; CDR3 protein: CASSSPRGLAGVREQYF; J gene: TRBJ2-7; V gene: TRBV28; clone size: NA; D gene: TRBD2
CDR3 DNA: TGCGCCAGCAGCTTGGTTGGGGACAGGGGGGTGAGCTCCTATAATTCACCCCTCCACTTT; CDR3 protein: CASSLVGDRGVSSYNSPLHF; J gene: TRBJ1-6; V gene: TRBV5-1; clone size: NA; D gene: TRBD1
CDR3 DNA: TGTGCCAGCTCACCTCAGGGGACGAACACCGGGGAGCTGTTTTTT; CDR3 protein: CASSPQGTNTGELFF; J gene: TRBJ2-2; V gene: TRBV18; clone size: NA; D gene: NA
CDR3 DNA: TGTGCCAGGAAGGGGAATAGCAATCAGCCCCAGCATTTT; CDR3 protein: CARKGNSNQPQHF; J gene: TRBJ1-5; V gene: TRBV6-5; clone size: NA; D gene: NA
CDR3 DNA: TGTGCCACCGGGGTTGTAGGCAAGCCCCAGCATTTT; CDR3 protein: CATGVVGKPQHF; J gene: TRBJ1-5; V gene: TRBV18; clone size: NA; D gene: NA
CDR3 DNA: TGTGCCAGCACCGGGGGGACGGGAGGGATCTACGAGCAGTACTTC; CDR3 protein: CASTGGTGGIYEQYF; J gene: TRBJ2-7; V gene: TRBV7-2; clone size: few; D gene: TRBD2
CDR3 DNA: TGTGCCAGCAGTTTTAGCGGGAGTAACACCGGGGAGCTGTTTTTT; CDR3 protein: CASSFSGSNTGELFF; J gene: TRBJ2-2; V gene: TRBV28; clone size: once; D gene: TRBD2
CDR3 DNA: TGTGCCAGCAGCTTTCAGGGGGCTTCAAGCAATCAGCCCCAGCATTTT; CDR3 protein: CASSFQGASSNQPQHF; J gene: TRBJ1-5; V gene: TRBV7-2; clone size: once; D gene: TRBD1
CDR3 DNA: TGTGCCAGCAGCGACCGGGAATTAGGGCAGTACTTC; CDR3 protein: CASSDRELGQYF; J gene: TRBJ2-7; V gene: TRBV5-5; clone size: NA; D gene: NA
CDR3 DNA: TGTGCCAGCAGCTGGGAGGGGGAAGAGACCCAGTACTTC; CDR3 protein: CASSWEGEETQYF; J gene: TRBJ2-5; V gene: TRBV5-5; clone size: once; D gene: NA
CDR3 DNA: TGTGCCAGCAGCTTAAATGGAGGGTACACCGGGGAGCTGTTTTTT; CDR3 protein: CASSLNGGYTGELFF; J gene: TRBJ2-2; V gene: TRBV7-3; clone size: NA; D gene: NA
CDR3 DNA: TGTGCCAGCAGCCCTAATAGCAATCAGCCCCAGCATTTT; CDR3 protein: CASSPNSNQPQHF; J gene: TRBJ1-5; V gene: TRBV6-6; clone size: NA; D gene: NA
CDR3 DNA: TGTGCCAGCAGTTTAAGCCCGGGGGTCCACGAGCAGTACTTC; CDR3 protein: CASSLSPGVHEQYF; J gene: TRBJ2-7; V gene: TRBV28; clone size: NA; D gene: NA
CDR3 DNA: TGTGCCAGCAGTGGTCTGGCGGGAGGATCCTACGAGCAGTACTTC; CDR3 protein: CASSGLAGGSYEQYF; J gene: TRBJ2-7; V gene: TRBV2; clone size: NA; D gene: TRBD2
CDR3 DNA: TGTGCCATCAGTAAAGCCTCCTACGAGCAGTACTTC; CDR3 protein: CAISKASYEQYF; J gene: TRBJ2-7; V gene: TRBV10-3; clone size: NA; D gene: NA
CDR3 DNA: TGTGCCAGCAGCGCCTCCGGAGGCGGCTACACCTTC; CDR3 protein: CASSASGGGYTF; J gene: TRBJ1-2; V gene: TRBV9; clone size: once; D gene: NA
CDR3 DNA: TGTGCCAGCAGTTTTAGCGGGAGAGGCTACGAGCAGTACTTC; CDR3 protein: CASSFSGRGYEQYF; J gene: TRBJ2-7; V gene: TRBV27; clone size: NA; D gene: TRBD2
CDR3 DNA: TGTGCCAGCAGTGAATTTCGAGGGGGCGAAGTCTATGGCTACACCTTC; CDR3 protein: CASSEFRGGEVYGYTF; J gene: TRBJ1-2; V gene: TRBV6-1; clone size: NA; D gene: TRBD1
CDR3 DNA: TGTGCCAGCAGCTTTTTAGGGGGCCGTCTCCCAGGAGGCTACACCTTC; CDR3 protein: CASSFLGGRLPGGYTF; J gene: TRBJ1-2; V gene: TRBV7-2; clone size: NA; D gene: TRBD1
CDR3 DNA: TGCGCCAGCAGGCCGGGTGGCTCTGGGGCCAACGTCCTGACTTTC; CDR3 protein: CASRPGGSGANVLTF; J gene: TRBJ2-6; V gene: TRBV5-1; clone size: NA; D gene: NA
CDR3 DNA: TGCGCCAGCAGCTTGGGGCAGGGAAACTACGAGCAGTACTTC; CDR3 protein: CASSLGQGNYEQYF; J gene: TRBJ2-7; V gene: TRBV5-1; clone size: NA; D gene: NA
CDR3 DNA: TGTGCCAGCAGCCAGGGGACAGGGGGCGCGAAGGAGACCCAGTACTTC; CDR3 protein: CASSQGTGGAKETQYF; J gene: TRBJ2-5; V gene: TRBV7-2; clone size: NA; D gene: TRBD1
CDR3 DNA: TGCGCCAGCAGCTTGGGGGGGCCCACAGATACGCAGTATTTT; CDR3 protein: CASSLGGPTDTQYF; J gene: TRBJ2-3; V gene: TRBV5-1; clone size: NA; D gene: NA
CDR3 DNA: TGCGCCAGCAGATCAACCTCCGGGACAGGGCGTACCGGGGAGCTGTTTTTT; CDR3 protein: CASRSTSGTGRTGELFF; J gene: TRBJ2-2; V gene: TRBV5-1; clone size: NA; D gene: TRBD1
CDR3 DNA: TGTGCCAGCAGTCCTCGATTGAGAACAGATACGCAGTATTTT; CDR3 protein: CASSPRLRTDTQYF; J gene: TRBJ2-3; V gene: TRBV7-2; clone size: NA; D gene: NA
CDR3 DNA: TGCGCCAGCAGTGGGTTCGGGGTCACTGAAGCTTTCTTT; CDR3 protein: CASSGFGVTEAFF; J gene: TRBJ1-1; V gene: TRBV5-1; clone size: NA; D gene: NA
CDR3 DNA: TGTGCCAGCAGTGCTGTAGCGGGAGGCTACAATGAGCAGTTCTTC; CDR3 protein: CASSAVAGGYNEQFF; J gene: TRBJ2-1; V gene: TRBV2; clone size: few; D gene: TRBD2
CDR3 DNA: TGTGCCTGGAGACAGGGCCGGGGTCAGCCCCAGCATTTT; CDR3 protein: CAWRQGRGQPQHF; J gene: TRBJ1-5; V gene: TRBV30; clone size: NA; D gene: NA
CDR3 DNA: TGTGCCTGGAGTGTAACCAGGATCACTGAAGCTTTCTTT; CDR3 protein: CAWSVTRITEAFF; J gene: TRBJ1-1; V gene: TRBV30; clone size: once; D gene: NA
CDR3 DNA: TGTGCCAGCAGCAAACCGGGAGAGATGAATGAAAAACTGTTTTTT; CDR3 protein: CASSKPGEMNEKLFF; J gene: TRBJ1-4; V gene: TRBV21-1; clone size: few; D gene: NA
CDR3 DNA: TGTGCCAGCTCAACAGGGTACACTAATGAAAAACTGTTTTTT; CDR3 protein: CASSTGYTNEKLFF; J gene: TRBJ1-4; V gene: TRBV18; clone size: NA; D gene: NA
CDR3 DNA: TGTGCCAGCAGCGTGGGCGGGGGGGCCCAAGAGACCCAGTACTTC; CDR3 protein: CASSVGGGAQETQYF; J gene: TRBJ2-5; V gene: TRBV9; clone size: few; D gene: TRBD2
CDR3 DNA: TGTGCCAGCAGCTTAGTTGCGGGGGCGGGCACCGGGGAGCTGTTTTTT; CDR3 protein: CASSLVAGAGTGELFF; J gene: TRBJ2-2; V gene: TRBV7-8; clone size: NA; D gene: NA
CDR3 DNA: TGTGCCAGCAGTCGGCCTCAGGGAATCGCTAATGAAAAACTGTTTTTT; CDR3 protein: CASSRPQGIANEKLFF; J gene: TRBJ1-4; V gene: TRBV28; clone size: NA; D gene: NA
CDR3 DNA: TGTGCCAGCAGCTTTTCAGCGGGACAGGGATACGAAGCTTTCTTT; CDR3 protein: CASSFSAGQGYEAFF; J gene: TRBJ1-1; V gene: TRBV7-2; clone size: once; D gene: TRBD1
CDR3 DNA: TGTGCCAGCAGTTTCGTTCGTAGCACTGAAGCTTTCTTT; CDR3 protein: CASSFVRSTEAFF; J gene: TRBJ1-1; V gene: TRBV28; clone size: NA; D gene: NA
CDR3 DNA: TGTGCCAGCTCACCACCGTTCGGACAGGGGCAAGAGACCCAGTACTTC; CDR3 protein: CASSPPFGQGQETQYF; J gene: TRBJ2-5; V gene: TRBV18; clone size: NA; D gene: TRBD1
CDR3 DNA: TGTGCCATCAGCCCGGGACTAGCCAATTCGGGGCAGTTCTTC; CDR3 protein: CAISPGLANSGQFF; J gene: TRBJ2-1; V gene: TRBV10-3; clone size: NA; D gene: TRBD2
CDR3 DNA: TGTGCCAGTAGTAAGGGACAGGAGGTCTACGAGCAGTACTTC; CDR3 protein: CASSKGQEVYEQYF; J gene: TRBJ2-7; V gene: TRBV19; clone size: NA; D gene: TRBD1